This TCR beta chain emerged from a study of T cells after yellow fever vaccination. V lost 4 bases, J lost 6 bases, and 17 bases lay in between. Germline CDR1 SGHRS, CDR2 YFSETQ. The CDR3 covers 15 residues. TCRdb itself ran the 5' RACE reads through MiXCR, one entry per CDR3 protein. The top ten clones hold under 4% of a sample with 300,000 to 350,000 distinct CDR3 sequences, about 11% of them seen once. Specimen: CD4+ T cells sorted from PBMCs, collected 45 days after the yellow fever booster vaccination. The sequence derives from a man between 18 and 35 years old who received the YFV17D yellow fever vaccine. The V call is TRBV5-1, the J call TRBJ2-1; perhaps TRBD1 as D (7 bases). The CDR3 here is CASSIRGAGSNEQFF. The CDR3 bases are TGCGCCAGCAGCATCAGGGGGGCGGGCAGCAATGAGCAGTTCTTC.